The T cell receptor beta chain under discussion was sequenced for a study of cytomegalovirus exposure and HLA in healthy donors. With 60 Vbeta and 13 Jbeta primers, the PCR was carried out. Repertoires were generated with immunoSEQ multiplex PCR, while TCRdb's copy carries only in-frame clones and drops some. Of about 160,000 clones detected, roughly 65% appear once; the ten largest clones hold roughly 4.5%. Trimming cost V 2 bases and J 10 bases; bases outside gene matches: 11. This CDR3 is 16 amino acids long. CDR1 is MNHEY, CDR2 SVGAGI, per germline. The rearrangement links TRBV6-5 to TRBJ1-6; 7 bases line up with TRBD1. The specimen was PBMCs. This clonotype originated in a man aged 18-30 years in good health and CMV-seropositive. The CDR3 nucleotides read TGTGCCAGCAGTTACCTGGCGAGACAGGGTTACTCACCCCTCCACTTT. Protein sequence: CASSYLARQGYSPLHF.